This record looks at one T cell receptor (beta chain) sequence and its context. No antigen is known for it. These data are taken from a study of shared clonotypes between healthy human individuals. General study points: Compared with memory subsets, naive subsets generally had larger estimated richness. Limitation of the genetic and exposure-history diversity represented came from the few donors.

Each replicate PCR on the sorted subsets used about 220 ng DNA (roughly 30,000 T cell genomes). TCRdb keeps only in-frame clones here, not all; method: immunoSEQ multiplex PCR. The sample holds a few million clones, more than 90% seen once. From CD4+ cells came CD45RA+ naive and CD45RA-negative memory subsets. The germline V gene has CDR1 SGHKS and CDR2 YYEKEE (reference sequence). V was shortened by 2 bases and J by 5 bases, with 8 bases between the two germline ends. The CDR3 length is 13 residues. Sequenced input: naive CD4+ T cells sorted from blood. Indicated subset: CD45RA+ positively selected. The receptor's source is a man between 18 and 35 years old in good health. The chain recombines TRBV5-5 with TRBJ2-1, with no clear D. The DNA of the CDR3 is TGTGCCAGCAGCTTCGGCCCGGACAATGAGCAGTTCTTC. This sequence encodes CASSFGPDNEQFF.